The rows below give T cell receptor beta chains drawn from one sample of a study of T cell responses to AZD1222 COVID-19 vaccine. Using immunoSEQ multiplex PCR, the repertoire was profiled, and TCRdb retains in-frame clones only, with some absent. The sample has approximately 150,000 clones, 85% to 95% seen once. The sample here was peripheral blood, taken on day 0 of AZD1222 vaccination. The source is an adult in good health. Both conserved end residues are part of each CDR3. A D gene is named only where the DNA matches it firmly. Clone size, where shown, is once, few, many, or a class for clones that have expanded.

DNA: TGCGCCAGCAGCCAAGATAGGTACACTGAAGCTTTCTTT
CDR3: CASSQDRYTEAFF
J: TRBJ1-1
size: -
V: TRBV4-3
D: -

DNA: TGTGCCAGCAGCAAAAAGGGTCCCGTTTCGGCCCTCCACTTT
CDR3: CASSKKGPVSALHF
J: TRBJ1-6
size: -
V: TRBV21-1
D: -

DNA: TGTGCCAGCAGTTCCATCGGTATGCCTGAAGCTTTCTTT
CDR3: CASSSIGMPEAFF
J: TRBJ1-1
size: -
V: TRBV25-1
D: -

DNA: TGCGCCAGCAGCACAGACACTGGAAACACCATATATTTT
CDR3: CASSTDTGNTIYF
J: TRBJ1-3
size: -
V: TRBV5-1
D: -

DNA: TGTGCCATCAGCACAGGGACTAGCAATCAGCCCCAGCATTTT
CDR3: CAISTGTSNQPQHF
J: TRBJ1-5
size: -
V: TRBV10-3
D: -

DNA: TGTGCCACCTCGACAGGGAGCACAGATACGCAGTATTTT
CDR3: CATSTGSTDTQYF
J: TRBJ2-3
size: -
V: TRBV24-1
D: TRBD1

DNA: TGTGCCAGCAGCTTATATGACACCGGCTACACCTTC
CDR3: CASSLYDTGYTF
J: TRBJ1-2
size: -
V: TRBV7-8
D: -

DNA: TGCAGTGCTAGTGGGGTATTACAAGGCACAGATACGCAGTATTTT
CDR3: CSASGVLQGTDTQYF
J: TRBJ2-3
size: -
V: TRBV20-1
D: -

DNA: TGTGCCAGCAGTTTAACAGGGGGCGGCTATGGCTACACCTTC
CDR3: CASSLTGGGYGYTF
J: TRBJ1-2
size: -
V: TRBV27
D: TRBD1

DNA: TGCGCCAGCAGACCCACAGGGGGTGGAAACACCATATATTTT
CDR3: CASRPTGGGNTIYF
J: TRBJ1-3
size: -
V: TRBV5-1
D: TRBD1

DNA: TGTGCCAGCAGCGTAGGGAACTACAATGAGCAGTTCTTC
CDR3: CASSVGNYNEQFF
J: TRBJ2-1
size: -
V: TRBV9
D: -

DNA: TGTGCCAGCTCACCCTATGGACACCTGAACACTGAAGCTTTCTTT
CDR3: CASSPYGHLNTEAFF
J: TRBJ1-1
size: -
V: TRBV18
D: -

DNA: TGTGCCAGCAGAGTTGGGACAGGGAGTGAAAAACTGTTTTTT
CDR3: CASRVGTGSEKLFF
J: TRBJ1-4
size: -
V: TRBV6-5
D: TRBD1

DNA: TGTGCCAGCAGCCTAAAGACTAGCCATTACGAGCAGTACTTC
CDR3: CASSLKTSHYEQYF
J: TRBJ2-7
size: -
V: TRBV11-2
D: TRBD2

DNA: TGTGCCACCAGTGATGTAGTAACCTACGAGCAGTACTTC
CDR3: CATSDVVTYEQYF
J: TRBJ2-7
size: -
V: TRBV24-1
D: -

DNA: TGTGCCAGCGTCAGGGGAGAATCCACTGAAGCTTTCTTT
CDR3: CASVRGESTEAFF
J: TRBJ1-1
size: -
V: TRBV6-5
D: -

DNA: TGTGCCTGGAGTGTAATGGATACGCAGTATTTT
CDR3: CAWSVMDTQYF
J: TRBJ2-3
size: -
V: TRBV30
D: -

DNA: TGTGCCAGCAGCCGACCGAGGGGGACAGATACGCAGTATTTT
CDR3: CASSRPRGTDTQYF
J: TRBJ2-3
size: -
V: TRBV13
D: -

DNA: TGTGCCAGCTCATCCGGACATCGAGAGACCCAGTACTTC
CDR3: CASSSGHRETQYF
J: TRBJ2-5
size: -
V: TRBV18
D: -

DNA: TGTGCCAGCAGCCCAACAGGATACGGTTCACCCCTCCACTTT
CDR3: CASSPTGYGSPLHF
J: TRBJ1-6
size: -
V: TRBV14
D: -

DNA: TGTGCCAGCAGCCCCGGGCATAGCGGGGGGGCCGGGGAGCTGTTTTTT
CDR3: CASSPGHSGGAGELFF
J: TRBJ2-2
size: -
V: TRBV3-1/TRBV3-2
D: TRBD2

DNA: TGTGCCAGCCGTGGGCAGCTCCTGGGGGAGCAGTACTTC
CDR3: CASRGQLLGEQYF
J: TRBJ2-7
size: -
V: TRBV12-3/TRBV12-4
D: -

DNA: TGTGCCAGCAGCCAAGGGTCGTCCGGAAACACCATATATTTT
CDR3: CASSQGSSGNTIYF
J: TRBJ1-3
size: -
V: TRBV3-1/TRBV3-2
D: -

DNA: TGTGCCGCCGGGACAGGGGGCGCAGATACGCAGTATTTT
CDR3: CAAGTGGADTQYF
J: TRBJ2-3
size: -
V: TRBV30
D: TRBD1

DNA: TGTGCCAGCAGCCCGCAAGGGGGACAGGGCGCGGACACCATATATTTT
CDR3: CASSPQGGQGADTIYF
J: TRBJ1-3
size: -
V: TRBV4-2
D: TRBD1

DNA: TGCGCCAGCAGCTTGGCTGGACAGGGAGATTCACCCCTCCACTTT
CDR3: CASSLAGQGDSPLHF
J: TRBJ1-6
size: -
V: TRBV5-1
D: TRBD1

DNA: TGTGCCAGCTCACCCGACAGTAAGACCCAGTACTTC
CDR3: CASSPDSKTQYF
J: TRBJ2-5
size: -
V: TRBV18
D: -

DNA: TGTGCCAGCAGTTACGGGCACCGTCCCGACGCTGGAGCTTTCTTT
CDR3: CASSYGHRPDAGAFF
J: TRBJ1-1
size: -
V: TRBV6-7
D: -

DNA: TGTGCCAGCAGAACAGGGGGGCCCCTCCACTTT
CDR3: CASRTGGPLHF
J: TRBJ1-6
size: -
V: TRBV2
D: TRBD1

DNA: TGCGCCAGCAGCTCAAGACAGGGGAGCTACGAGCAGTACTTC
CDR3: CASSSRQGSYEQYF
J: TRBJ2-7
size: -
V: TRBV5-1
D: TRBD1

DNA: TGTGCCAGCAGCCCCCTCGCAGCCTCCTACCTTGAGCAGTTCTTC
CDR3: CASSPLAASYLEQFF
J: TRBJ2-1
size: once
V: TRBV9
D: -

DNA: TGTGCCAGCAGCCAGGACAGGGAACGGGGAAGATCCGGCTACACCTTC
CDR3: CASSQDRERGRSGYTF
J: TRBJ1-2
size: -
V: TRBV7-2
D: TRBD1

DNA: TGTGCCTGGAGCCTCGGATCCTCCCTTAGCAATCAGCCCCAGCATTTT
CDR3: CAWSLGSSLSNQPQHF
J: TRBJ1-5
size: -
V: TRBV30
D: -

DNA: TGTGCCATAGCGGAGGGCCCTCTCCTTTTCACAGATACGCAGTATTTT
CDR3: CAIAEGPLLFTDTQYF
J: TRBJ2-3
size: -
V: TRBV6-6
D: -

DNA: TGCGCCAGCAGCCCGGCAGGAGGGGACACGCAGTATTTT
CDR3: CASSPAGGDTQYF
J: TRBJ2-3
size: -
V: TRBV4-1
D: -

DNA: TGTGCCAGCAGCTTAGGTCCAGGGGCCACCACAGATACGCAGTATTTT
CDR3: CASSLGPGATTDTQYF
J: TRBJ2-3
size: -
V: TRBV7-8
D: -

DNA: TGTGCCAGCAGCGCGAGCGGGCTTGGCAAAAACATTCAGTACTTC
CDR3: CASSASGLGKNIQYF
J: TRBJ2-4
size: -
V: TRBV9
D: -

DNA: TGTGCCAGCTCACCGGGCAGGGAAGATGGCTACACCTTC
CDR3: CASSPGREDGYTF
J: TRBJ1-2
size: -
V: TRBV18
D: -

DNA: TGTGCCAGCAGCTTCGGCACCAACACTGAAGCTTTCTTT
CDR3: CASSFGTNTEAFF
J: TRBJ1-1
size: -
V: TRBV5-5
D: -

DNA: TGCGCCAGCAGCTTGGCTAGGAACTCCTACAATGAGCAGTTCTTC
CDR3: CASSLARNSYNEQFF
J: TRBJ2-1
size: once
V: TRBV5-1
D: -